The T cell receptor beta chain described here comes from a study of T-cell memory formation after mild COVID-19 (dated by TCRdb to the early 2020s). Study-level background: Most TCR sequence clusters were specific to one of the two donors. In a couple of donors, T-cell clones that expanded and contracted after mild COVID-19 were tracked by sequencing TCRalpha and TCRbeta repertoires over time. The cohort was made up of two young adult volunteers, one female and one male, who were previously healthy. What the research found in general, with its limitations: Contracting CD4+ clones were found mainly in CM and EM memory subsets, while CD8+ clones were enriched in EMRA. Clones that contracted from day 15 to 85 showed balanced CD4/CD8 phenotypes, whereas a second wave of clones that expanded from day 15 to 37 leaned towards CD4+. Whether the second-wave clones peaking on day 37 were SARS-CoV-2 specific was not confirmed. The study covered only a couple of mild cases, and larger cohorts including severe cases with pre-infection samples were considered necessary. The detection of some responding clones in pre-infection memory suggests that pre-existing cross-reactive memory T cells joined the SARS-CoV-2 response.

V is reduced by 0 bases and J by 8 bases, leaving a spacing of 10 bases between them. The CDR3 covers 14 residues, taking in both the cysteine and the phenylalanine. Only the CDR3 DNA stays, 42 bases, in frame from base 1. The instrument was an Illumina NovaSeq 6000. Using 5'RACE with constant-segment primers, TCRalpha and TCRbeta cDNA libraries were constructed, with sample barcodes and unique molecular identifiers added in the process. Trizol reagent was used to extract RNA from every sample. Libraries were amplified in two PCR steps, with a second sample barcode and Illumina TruSeq adapters added in the second step. The libraries were sequenced on an Illumina NovaSeq using 2 x 150 bp paired-end reads. From the authors' description of their analysis: Demultiplexing of reads and collapsing into UMI-guided consensus sequences were performed with migec v1.2.7. Using mixcr v2.1.11, UMI consensuses were aligned to TRA and TRB V and J templates and then assembled into clonotypes. A clonotype was counted as expanded or contracted only if both edgeR and NoisET called the change significant, with noise models trained on biological replicates. For edgeR calls, the thresholds were a false discovery rate-adjusted p below 0.01 and a log2 fold-change of 1. As an exploratory analysis of dynamics, max-normalized trajectories of the 1000 most abundant clonotypes were examined with PCA combined with hierarchical clustering. Separately sequenced CD4+ and CD8+ repertoires were used to assign the CD4 or CD8 phenotype of responding clones. TCRdb redid the processing of the public reads, applying fastp at Q25 and MiXCR, and retained in-frame beta chains. Every distinct CDR3 protein forms one entry, paired with its most common genes and DNA. The V and J calls here are based on TCRdb, not the publication. This sample holds about 190,000 distinct CDR3 sequences; 15% to 20% were observed only once. The biggest ten clones account for 2.4% of the sample.

A word on this clonotype: Its antigen remains undetermined. No quality values exist for individual bases; no much larger clone is one base distant.

PBMCs were isolated by Ficoll-Paque density gradient centrifugation. The receptor was isolated from an adult woman who had mild COVID-19 (a few samples of this study predate the infection). The sample titles of this study are shuffled in the database, so cell type and time point are left out; the donor was told from shared clones. The sequence joins TRBV12-3 or TRBV12-4 to TRBJ1-4, with the D gene too uncertain to name. The sequenced sample consisted of PBMCs or a T cell subset sorted from them (not recorded which). The CDR3 region reads CASSLARPEEKLFF. The nucleotide sequence reads as follows: TGTGCCAGCAGTTTAGCTCGGCCGGAAGAAAAACTGTTTTTT.